This T cell receptor beta chain derives from a study of T cells after somatic rescue of genetic block. Data came from immunoSEQ multiplex PCR; TCRdb stores just in-frame clones and leaves some out. The sample holds 15,000 or so clones, roughly two thirds seen once. Trimming took 6 bases from V and 7 from J, leaving 19 bases between them. Germline V gene data show CDR1 as MNHNY and CDR2 as SVGAGI (reference sequence). This CDR3 region has 15 residues. V gene TRBV6-6 combines with J gene TRBJ2-1; D is tentatively TRBD1 or TRBD2 (7 bases each). The receptor comes from a boy aged 5-17 years. Sequencing used peripheral blood mononuclear cells (PBMCs). The CDR3 protein is CASRGGGGNMNEQFF. The CDR3 DNA reads TGTGCCAGCAGGGGGGGAGGGGGCAATATGAATGAGCAGTTCTTC.